The 14 T cell receptor beta chains given below trace back to one sample, sequenced in a study of T cells after yellow fever vaccination. TCRdb processed the 5' RACE reads anew with MiXCR; each CDR3 protein has one entry. The data hold some 110,000 distinct CDR3 sequences, with roughly 7.9% observed a single time. The material sequenced was CD4+ T cells sorted from PBMCs, taken about 49 days after the first yellow fever vaccination. Receptors were obtained from a man younger than 30 who received the YFV17D yellow fever vaccine.

V and J are TRBV5-1 and TRBJ1-1, with D perhaps matching TRBD1 (6 bases). Between the trimmed V and J ends, which lost 5 bases and 0 bases, there was a span of 17 bases. CDR3 length: 16 amino acids. CDR1 is SGHRS, CDR2 YFSETQ, per germline. CDR3 sequence (DNA): TGCGCCAGCAGGCCCGGGACATCAACAATGAACACTGAAGCTTTCTTT. It is translated as CASRPGTSTMNTEAFF.

This clonotype was counted ten times or more. V and J are TRBV5-1 and TRBJ1-2, with D maybe TRBD1 (6 bases). Germline lookup yields CDR1 SGHRS and CDR2 YFSETQ. The CDR3 length is 13 residues. The V end lost 4 bases, the J end lost 0 bases, and 7 bases lay between the germline ends. Here the CDR3 reads CASSRDTNYGYTF. The CDR3 DNA reads TGCGCCAGCAGCCGGGACACTAACTATGGCTACACCTTC.

Ten or more counts support this clonotype. The chain employs TRBV11-2 and TRBJ2-3; D is unclear. The germline V gene encodes CDR1 SGHAT and CDR2 FQNNGV. Deletions cut 0 bases from V and 2 bases from J, with 12 bases between. CDR3 size: 16 residues. CDR3 nucleotides: TGTGCCAGCAGCTTAGATCCCCTGACCCACACAGATACGCAGTATTTT. Protein product: CASSLDPLTHTDTQYF. Combining the CDR3 with reference TRBV11-2 and TRBJ2-3 gives the whole variable domain EAGVAQSPRYKIIEKRQSVAFWCNPISGHATLYWYQQILGQGPKLLIQFQNNGVVDDSQLPKDRFSAERLKGVDSTLKIQPAKLEDSAVYLCASSLDPLTHTDTQYFGPGTRLTVL.

Ten or more counts support this clonotype. The chain combines TRBV5-6 with TRBJ1-1; perhaps TRBD1 as D (6 bases). The CDR3 totals 12 residues. Germline assignment: CDR1 SGHDT and CDR2 YYEEEE. Trimming stripped 4 bases from V and 3 bases from J, with 7 bases between. The DNA of the CDR3 is TGTGCCAGCAGCAGGACAGACACTGAAGCTTTCTTT. This translates into CASSRTDTEAFF.

There are many counts of this clonotype. The V and J genes are TRBV7-2 and TRBJ2-2; 10 positions agree with TRBD2. From germline, CDR1 is SGHTA and CDR2 FQGNSA. This CDR3 is built from 17 residues. V lost 6 bases to trimming and J lost 7 bases; unmatched junction nucleotides: 14. CDR3 in DNA: TGTGCCAGCAGTCCAGAGGGCAGCGGGGGGGCCCACGGGGAGCTGTTTTTT. Its protein product is CASSPEGSGGAHGELFF.

This clonotype has a count of ten or more. CDR3 DNA sequence: TGTGCCAGCAGTTTATTGGCGCCCAAATGGGGTGAGCAGTTCTTC. The encoded protein is CASSLLAPKWGEQFF. This chain links TRBV27 with TRBJ2-1, with D unclear. The CDR3 is 15 residues long. Between the trimmed V and J ends, which lost 1 base and 9 bases, there was a span of 16 bases. Germline CDR1 MNHEY, CDR2 SMNVEV (reference sequence).

This clonotype has ten or more counts. The chain combines TRBV7-9 with TRBJ1-2; maybe TRBD1 (6 bases). Germline lookup yields CDR1 SEHNR and CDR2 FQNEAQ (reference sequence). The CDR3 has 16 amino acids. The ends were cut back, 5 bases at V and 5 bases at J, with 21 bases in the middle. This CDR3 is CASSRRGGLYRYGYTF. In DNA, the CDR3 is TGTGCCAGCAGCCGTCGAGGGGGTCTATATCGTTATGGCTACACCTTC.

Many counts were recorded for this clonotype. The chain is built from TRBV12-3 or TRBV12-4 and TRBJ2-1; unclear D gene. Between the trimmed V and J ends, which lost 0 bases and 10 bases, there was a span of 16 bases. The CDR3 loop spans 15 amino acids. CDR3 DNA sequence: TGTGCCAGCAGTTTAGCGAAACTTCTCACGCGCGAGCAGTTCTTC. Residues: CASSLAKLLTREQFF.

The V and J genes are TRBV27 and TRBJ1-6; the D is unclear. Germline V gene lookup returns CDR1 MNHEY and CDR2 SMNVEV (reference sequence). The CDR3 totals 17 residues. V lost 0 bases to trimming and J lost 2 bases, with 11 bases between them. In nucleotides, the CDR3 is TGTGCCAGCAGTTTATCGCCAGGAGGCACCTATAATTCACCCCTCCACTTT. It yields the protein CASSLSPGGTYNSPLHF.

This clonotype was detected once. The chain couples TRBV7-2 to TRBJ2-5; the match to TRBD2 covers 7 bases. The CDR3 runs 17 residues. CDR1 is SGHTA, CDR2 FQGNSA, per germline. The V gene end was trimmed by 2 bases and the J gene end by 4 bases; junction bases not matched to a gene: 13. CDR3 bases: TGTGCCAGCAGCTTACGTACCAGGGCTAGCGGATTAGAGACCCAGTACTTC. Protein product: CASSLRTRASGLETQYF.

This clonotype was seen at least ten times. This rearrangement joins TRBV7-2 to TRBJ2-1; D possibly corresponds to TRBD2 (5 bases). The V end lost 7 bases, the J end lost 5 bases, and 12 bases lay between the germline ends. CDR1 and CDR2 from the germline V gene are SGHTA and FQGNSA. This CDR3 has 13 amino acids. CDR3 in amino acids: CASTSWRNNEQFF. As DNA, the CDR3 is TGTGCCAGCACCTCATGGAGGAACAATGAGCAGTTCTTC. The full variable domain, with the rest looked up from reference TRBV7-2 and TRBJ2-1, is GAGVSQSPSNKVTEKGKDVELRCDPISGHTALYWYRQSLGQGLEFLIYFQGNSAPDKSGLPSDRFSAERTGGSVSTLTIQRTQQEDSAVYLCASTSWRNNEQFFGPGTRLTVL.

The rearrangement joins TRBV12-5 to TRBJ1-2; possible D gene TRBD1, 6 bases. Trimming removed 0 bases at V and 4 bases at J, with 15 bases between. Germline V gene data show CDR1 as LGHNT and CDR2 as FRNRAP. This CDR3 contains 16 residues. The CDR3 DNA reads TGTGCTAGTGGTTTGGTCGTTCAGGACAGCGCCTATGGCTACACCTTC. Translated, it gives CASGLVVQDSAYGYTF.

Many counts were recorded for this clonotype. This chain uses TRBV29-1 with TRBJ2-2; 7 bases line up with TRBD1. V lost 1 base to trimming and J lost 4 bases; unmatched junction nucleotides: 3. Germline CDR1 SQVTM, CDR2 ANQGSEA. The CDR3 consists of 14 residues. The CDR3 DNA sequence: TGCAGCGTTGAAGCGCACAGGGGCACCGGGGAGCTGTTTTTT. Translation: CSVEAHRGTGELFF.

This clonotype was observed at least ten times. The gene calls are TRBV4-2 and TRBJ2-5; unclear D gene. CDR1 and CDR2 (germline): LGHNA, YNFKEQ. V lost 2 bases and J lost 2, with 6 bases in between. This CDR3 is 13 amino acids long. CDR3 sequence (DNA): TGTGCCAGCAGCCAACTCGGGCAAGAGACCCAGTACTTC. It encodes CASSQLGQETQYF.